The text below deals with one TCR beta chain. V lost 4 bases to trimming and J lost 7 bases; unmatched junction nucleotides: 13. The germline gives CDR1 LGHDT, CDR2 YNNKEL (reference sequence). The CDR3 has 17 residues. Assay used: immunoSEQ multiplex PCR; TCRdb lists only in-frame clones, some missing. The table includes over 150,000 clones, 70% to 90% detected once. The source of the sample is a study of blood T cell repertoires in COVID-19. Study as a whole: The samples span acute and convalescent COVID-19 from the United States, Italy and Spain.

What was sequenced was peripheral blood. The origin of this receptor is a woman aged 55 to 70 with COVID-19, enrolled during active disease. The V gene is TRBV3-1 (or the pseudogene TRBV3-2), the J gene TRBJ2-1, with 10 bases matching TRBD2. This CDR3 reads CASSPRRASGSGNEQFF. CDR3 DNA sequence: TGTGCCAGCAGCCCACGCAGGGCTAGCGGGAGCGGGAATGAGCAGTTCTTC.